These 27 T cell receptor beta chains originate from one sample sequenced in a study of identical twins. TCRdb called the 5' RACE reads again in MiXCR, with one record for every CDR3 protein. Among a few hundred thousand distinct CDR3 sequences listed, just under 10% were seen once. These sequences were also reported in another study, on yellow fever vaccine responses in identical twins.

The source material was PBMCs. The source of these receptors is a woman younger than 30 in good health.

In its sample, this clonotype was seen a few times. V is TRBV27 and J is TRBJ2-1; 9 positions match TRBD2. Germline-derived CDR1 and CDR2 are MNHEY and SMNVEV (reference sequence). J was trimmed by 8 bases and V by 3 bases; bases with no gene match: 8. CDR3 length equals 15 residues. For the CDR3, the DNA is TGTGCCAGCAGTTTTGGTCTAGCGGGACTAGATGAGCAGTTCTTC. This translates into CASSFGLAGLDEQFF.

This clonotype was picked up a small number of times. The CDR3 loop is CASRSTGRTHSGANVLTF. The CDR3 DNA follows: TGCGCCAGCAGGTCAACGGGACGGACCCACTCTGGGGCCAACGTCCTGACTTTC. This chain joins TRBV5-1 and TRBJ2-6; D is possibly TRBD1 or TRBD2 (5 bases each). Per germline, CDR1 SGHRS and CDR2 YFSETQ. CDR3 length: 18 amino acids. Trimming shortened V by 5 bases and J by 0 bases, and 18 bases separated the two germline ends. Looking up the rest from reference TRBV5-1 and TRBJ2-6 gives the full variable domain: KAGVTQTPRYLIKTRGQQVTLSCSPISGHRSVSWYQQTPGQGLQFLFEYFSETQRNKGNFPGRFSGRQFSNSRSEMNVSTLELGDSALYLCASRSTGRTHSGANVLTFGAGSRLTVL.

This clonotype was seen a handful of times. V and J are TRBV20-1 and TRBJ2-1; D gene uncertain. Trimming removed 3 bases from V and 3 bases from J, with 6 bases in between. The CDR3 loop spans 12 amino acids. The germline gives CDR1 DFQATT, CDR2 SNEGSKA (reference sequence). In DNA, the CDR3 is TGCAGTGCTAGGCGGATCTACAATGAGCAGTTCTTC. Amino acid sequence: CSARRIYNEQFF.

As regards this clonotype: The germline gene is not matched at one end of the junction; a read error may be the cause. DNA of the CDR3: TGCGCCACCAGCTTGGGTCAGCCTGGGACTCAAGCCGCCTTC. Translating gives CATSLGQPGTQAAF. The chain is built from TRBV5-1 and TRBJ2-5; tentative D call: TRBD2 (6 bases). This CDR3 has 14 amino acids. Germline V gives CDR1 SGHRS, CDR2 YFSETQ. Full variable domain (rest looked up from reference TRBV5-1 and TRBJ2-5): KAGVTQTPRYLIKTRGQQVTLSCSPISGHRSVSWYQQTPGQGLQFLFEYFSETQRNKGNFPGRFSGRQFSNSRSEMNVSTLELGDSALYLCATSLGQPGTQAAFGPGTRLLVL.

This rearrangement joins TRBV28 to TRBJ1-5; D gene unclear. V was trimmed by 5 bases and J by 7 bases, leaving 15 bases between them. The CDR3 runs to 14 residues. Germline V gene sequence: CDR1 MDHEN, CDR2 SYDVKM. CDR3 coding DNA: TGTGCCAGCAGTCCACGGCTTGGGTACCAGCCCCAGCATTTT. Its protein is CASSPRLGYQPQHF. Complete variable domain (other parts from reference TRBV28 and TRBJ1-5): DVKVTQSSRYLVKRTGEKVFLECVQDMDHENMFWYRQDPGLGLRLIYFSYDVKMKEKGDIPEGYSVSREKKERFSLILESASTNQTSMYLCASSPRLGYQPQHFGDGTRLSIL.

Only a few counts were recorded for this clonotype. This chain connects TRBV20-1 to TRBJ2-5; 8 nucleotides line up with TRBD2. With 0 bases clipped from V and 4 bases from J, the junction kept 4 bases outside the gene matches. Germline CDR1 reads DFQATT; CDR2 reads SNEGSKA (reference sequence). The CDR3 is 14 amino acids. The CDR3 DNA follows: TGCAGTGCTAGAGATGTCCGGGGGGGAGAGACCCAGTACTTC. It is translated as CSARDVRGGETQYF.

The chain recombines TRBV6-5 with TRBJ1-6; no clear D gene. CDR1 is MNHEY and CDR2 is SVGAGI in the germline V gene. V lost 0 bases and J lost 11, with 11 bases in between. The CDR3 is made up of 14 amino acids. The CDR3: CASSYSAGTAPLHF. CDR3 DNA sequence: TGTGCCAGCAGTTACTCAGCGGGTACGGCACCCCTCCACTTT.

The chain joins TRBV7-2 to TRBJ2-2; D perhaps matches TRBD2 (6 bases). V dropped 5 bases and J dropped 0 bases, with 16 bases sitting between them. Germline CDR1 reads SGHTA; CDR2 reads FQGNSA. The CDR3 is made up of 17 amino acids. In nucleotides, the CDR3 is TGTGCCAGCAGCACGATGCTAGCGTTCGCGAACACCGGGGAGCTGTTTTTT. This gives the protein CASSTMLAFANTGELFF. The entire variable domain, with the rest obtained from reference TRBV7-2 and TRBJ2-2, is as follows: GAGVSQSPSNKVTEKGKDVELRCDPISGHTALYWYRQSLGQGLEFLIYFQGNSAPDKSGLPSDRFSAERTGGSVSTLTIQRTQQEDSAVYLCASSTMLAFANTGELFFGEGSRLTVL.

V gene TRBV20-1 combines with J gene TRBJ2-1, with 8 bases identical to TRBD2. CDR1 DFQATT and CDR2 SNEGSKA come from the germline V gene (reference sequence). The CDR3 totals 14 residues. V gave up 5 bases and J gave up 9 bases; unmatched junction bases: 12. The CDR3: CSAANSGEMSEQFF. CDR3 coding DNA: TGCAGTGCTGCGAATAGCGGGGAAATGAGTGAGCAGTTCTTC.

V usage is TRBV6-5 and J usage is TRBJ2-2; the D gene is possibly TRBD1 (5 bases). CDR1 is MNHEY and CDR2 is SVGAGI in the germline V gene. The V end lost 4 bases, the J end lost 5 bases, and 14 bases lay between the germline ends. CDR3 size: 15 residues. In DNA form, the CDR3 reads TGTGCCAGCAGTTCATTCAGGGAAGGAACCGGGGAGCTGTTTTTT. Its protein product is CASSSFREGTGELFF.

This chain uses TRBV29-1 with TRBJ2-7, with D tentatively TRBD2 (5 bases). Germline V gives CDR1 SQVTM, CDR2 ANQGSEA. With 4 bases removed from V and 2 bases from J, the gap between germline ends came to 9 bases. CDR3 length: 12 residues. The CDR3 bases are TGCAGCGTTGTGGGTAGCGCCTACGAGCAGTACTTC. The encoded protein is CSVVGSAYEQYF.

This clonotype was detected only a few times. J is TRBJ2-7 and V is TRBV7-2, with D hard to call. The ends were cut back, 0 bases at V and 2 bases at J, with 11 bases in the middle. The germline gives CDR1 SGHTA, CDR2 FQGNSA. The length of the CDR3 is 15 residues. CDR3 sequence reads: CASSLALGVTYEQYF. The CDR3 DNA sequence: TGTGCCAGCAGCTTAGCGCTAGGCGTCACCTACGAGCAGTACTTC.

This clonotype has a handful of counts. The CDR3: CASSREVTGELFF. Written as DNA, the CDR3 is TGTGCCAGCTCTCGGGAGGTTACCGGGGAGCTGTTTTTT. The gene calls are TRBV9 and TRBJ2-2, with 7 nucleotides matching TRBD2. V lost 7 bases to trimming and J lost 5 bases; unmatched junction nucleotides: 5. This CDR3 spans 13 amino acids. Germline V lookup: CDR1 SGDLS, CDR2 YYNGEE.

This clonotype has a count of ten or more. The chain is built from TRBV9 and TRBJ1-3, with TRBD1 identical over 11 bases. The CDR3 extends over 15 amino acids. V shed 4 bases, J shed 4 bases, and the junction held 4 bases outside the gene matches. CDR1 is SGDLS and CDR2 is YYNGEE in the germline V gene. CDR3 protein: CASSPRDRGGNTIYF. In DNA form, the CDR3 reads TGTGCCAGCAGCCCCCGGGACAGGGGGGGAAACACCATATATTTT.

Many counts were recorded for this clonotype. This chain uses TRBV4-3 with TRBJ2-1; 9 positions agree with TRBD2. Germline CDR1 is LGHNA and CDR2 is YSLEER. Germline trimming cut 3 bases from V and 10 bases from J; bases unmatched to any gene: 7. The CDR3 length is 14 residues. The CDR3 bases are TGCGCCAGCAGCCACCGACTAGCGGAATTAGAGCAGTTCTTC. Translated, it gives CASSHRLAELEQFF.

The gene calls are TRBV6-5 and TRBJ2-7, with a possible D match to TRBD1 (5 bases). This CDR3 has 13 amino acids. Looked up from germline, CDR1 is MNHEY and CDR2 is SVGAGI. V was pared by 2 bases and J by 10 bases, with 15 bases between. CDR3 bases: TGTGCCAGCAGTTACAATTCCCAGGGCGAACAGTACTTC. This codes for CASSYNSQGEQYF.

The chain recombines TRBV7-2 with TRBJ1-4; unclear D gene. Trimming cost V 2 bases and J 7 bases, with 20 bases left between them. From germline, CDR1 is SGHTA and CDR2 FQGNSA. This CDR3 contains 17 residues. CDR3 nucleotide sequence: TGTGCCAGCAGCTTACGTGGTACGAGCGCTTTGACTGAAAAACTGTTTTTT. Amino acid sequence: CASSLRGTSALTEKLFF.

This clonotype was observed at least ten times. This chain joins TRBV13 and TRBJ2-7, with 10 bases matching TRBD2. This CDR3 spans 15 amino acids. V lost 5 bases and J lost 1; bases outside the gene matches: 5. Germline CDR1 reads PRHDT; CDR2 reads FYEKMQ (reference sequence). The CDR3 nucleotides read TGTGCCAGCAGCGGGACTAGCGAGATGTCCTACGAGCAGTACTTC. Amino acids: CASSGTSEMSYEQYF.

Ten or more counts support this clonotype. This rearrangement joins TRBV20-1 to TRBJ2-5, with a possible D match to TRBD2 (6 bases). V lost 3 bases and J 4 bases, leaving 12 bases between the germline ends. The CDR3 consists of 13 residues. The germline V gene encodes CDR1 DFQATT and CDR2 SNEGSKA (reference sequence). This chain's CDR3 is CSASPPGRETQYF. CDR3 DNA sequence: TGCAGTGCTAGTCCCCCCGGGAGAGAGACCCAGTACTTC.

The rearrangement links TRBV5-6 to TRBJ2-2; D is possibly TRBD2 (6 bases). The CDR3 runs to 17 residues. CDR1 is SGHDT and CDR2 is YYEEEE in the germline V gene. Trimming stripped 3 bases from V and 1 base from J, with 16 bases between. CDR3 sequence reads: CASSWGVADKNTGELFF. In DNA form, the CDR3 reads TGTGCCAGCAGCTGGGGCGTAGCGGACAAGAACACCGGGGAGCTGTTTTTT.

This clonotype has ten or more counts. The chain combines TRBV20-1 with TRBJ2-3, with 7 bases identical to TRBD1. Germline CDR1 is DFQATT and CDR2 is SNEGSKA (reference sequence). CDR3 size: 15 residues. V gave up 4 bases and J gave up 8 bases; unmatched junction bases: 15. The CDR3 spells CSAKAGTDDQGTQYF. The CDR3 region has the DNA TGCAGTGCTAAAGCCGGGACAGATGATCAGGGTACGCAGTATTTT.

Only a few counts were recorded for this clonotype. V gene TRBV28 combines with J gene TRBJ2-5; 13 bases map to TRBD2. The germline gives CDR1 MDHEN, CDR2 SYDVKM. This CDR3 contains 19 residues. After removal of 7 bases from V and 5 bases from J, the junction contained 19 bases not matched to a gene. The chain's CDR3 is CASTKRTSGRGGFVETQYF. The CDR3 DNA sequence: TGTGCCAGCACTAAACGGACTAGCGGGAGAGGTGGGTTCGTGGAGACCCAGTACTTC.

At least ten counts were recorded for this clonotype. The J gene is TRBJ2-2, the V gene TRBV12-3 or TRBV12-4, with TRBD1 identical over 7 bases. With 3 bases clipped from V and 5 bases from J, the junction kept 6 bases outside the gene matches. This CDR3 is 15 amino acids long. The CDR3 DNA is TGTGCCAGCAGTTTCGGGGACAGCCCTACCGGGGAGCTGTTTTTT. Its protein product is CASSFGDSPTGELFF.

The DNA of the CDR3 is TGTGCCAGCAGCTCACGACTAGAGGGAAACAATGAGCAGTTCTTC. This translates into CASSSRLEGNNEQFF. The chain uses TRBV7-3 and TRBJ2-1, with D perhaps matching TRBD2 (6 bases). The CDR3 is 15 amino acids. Trimming shortened V by 4 bases and J by 5 bases, and 15 bases separated the two germline ends. Germline V CDR1 and CDR2: SGHTA, FQGTGA.

The J gene is TRBJ2-2, the V gene TRBV10-2; TRBD1 agrees at 8 bases. Germline V lookup: CDR1 WSHSY, CDR2 SAAADI. J gave up 4 bases and V 6 bases, and 7 bases lay outside the gene matches. CDR3 size: 15 residues. CDR3 in amino acids: CASRGADRVTGELFF. The CDR3, as DNA: TGCGCCAGCAGGGGGGCGGACAGGGTCACCGGGGAGCTGTTTTTT.

At least ten counts were recorded for this clonotype. The gene calls are TRBV4-2 and TRBJ2-3; 7 bases match TRBD2. Per the germline V gene, CDR1 is LGHNA and CDR2 is YNFKEQ. V was pared by 4 bases and J by 1 base, with 5 bases of the junction left unmatched. CDR3 length: 15 residues. This CDR3 reads CASSPFSGGTDTQYF. The CDR3 DNA reads TGTGCCAGCAGCCCTTTCAGCGGGGGCACAGATACGCAGTATTTT.

V gene TRBV20-1 combines with J gene TRBJ2-7; the match to TRBD2 covers 11 bases. Germline CDR1 reads DFQATT; CDR2 reads SNEGSKA (reference sequence). This CDR3 has 16 amino acids. The junction had 8 bases not matched to a gene; V was cut back by 3 bases and J by 1 base. The CDR3 loop reads CSASLTSGALSYEQYF. In DNA, the CDR3 is TGCAGTGCTAGTCTGACTAGCGGGGCTCTATCCTACGAGCAGTACTTC.